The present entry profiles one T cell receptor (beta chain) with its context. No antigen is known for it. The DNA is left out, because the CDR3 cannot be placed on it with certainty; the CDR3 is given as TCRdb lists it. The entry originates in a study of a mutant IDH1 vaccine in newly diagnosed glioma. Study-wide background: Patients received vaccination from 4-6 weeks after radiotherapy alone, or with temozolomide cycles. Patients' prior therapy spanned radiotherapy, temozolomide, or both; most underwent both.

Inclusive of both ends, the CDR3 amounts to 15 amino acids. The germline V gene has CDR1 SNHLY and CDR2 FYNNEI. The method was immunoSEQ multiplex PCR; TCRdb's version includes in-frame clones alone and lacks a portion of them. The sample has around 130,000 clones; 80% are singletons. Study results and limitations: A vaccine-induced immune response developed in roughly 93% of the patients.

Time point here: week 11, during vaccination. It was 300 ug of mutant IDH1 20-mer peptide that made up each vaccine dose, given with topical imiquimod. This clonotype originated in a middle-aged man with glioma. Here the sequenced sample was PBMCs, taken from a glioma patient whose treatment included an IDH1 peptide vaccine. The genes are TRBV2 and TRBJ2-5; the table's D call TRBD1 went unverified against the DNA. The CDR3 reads CASSTSTAQGETQYF.